Presented here are 5 T cell receptor beta chains from one specimen sequenced in a study of blood T cells in healthy people across ages. Together with a sample-barcoded 5' primer, a J-beta primer mix was included in a second PCR lasting about 7 to 12 cycles. TCRdb re-derived calls from the 5' RACE reads in MiXCR, one entry per CDR3 protein. In the table there are 650,000 to 700,000 distinct CDR3 sequences, about 30% of which are singletons. Source material: blood. The receptors were gathered from a woman older than 75 in good health.

This clonotype was observed a handful of times. J is TRBJ1-2 and V is TRBV5-1; 7 bases align to TRBD1. Germline CDR1 is SGHRS and CDR2 is YFSETQ. V was clipped by 4 bases and J by 2 bases; unmatched bases: 5. This CDR3 spans 14 amino acids. Here the CDR3 reads CASSASGGNYGYTF. The CDR3 nucleotides are TGCGCCAGCAGCGCATCAGGGGGGAACTATGGCTACACCTTC.

Remarks on this clonotype: A much larger clone lies one base from this, so it may be a read error. The genes are TRBV3-1 and TRBJ2-5; 10 nucleotides align to TRBD2. V shed 6 bases and J 13 bases; nucleotides not matched to a gene: 14. The CDR3 spans 14 residues. Looked up from germline, CDR1 is LGHDT and CDR2 is YNNKEL (reference sequence). In nucleotides, the CDR3 is TGTGCCAGCAGACCAAAGGGAAGCGGGGGGGCTCCGTACTTC. Amino acid sequence: CASRPKGSGGAPYF.

This clonotype was found many times. This chain connects TRBV20-1 to TRBJ2-5; D ambiguous. In germline, CDR1 is DFQATT, CDR2 SNEGSKA (reference sequence). Trimming took off 6 bases at V and 1 base at J, with 12 bases between the two ends. The CDR3 runs 13 residues. CDR3: CSAMDGFQETQYF. CDR3 bases: TGCAGTGCCATGGACGGATTCCAAGAGACCCAGTACTTC.

This clonotype was seen many times. The rearrangement links TRBV20-1 to TRBJ2-1; 13 positions match TRBD2. V trimming: 7 bases; J trimming: 8 bases; junction bases outside the gene matches: 5. The CDR3 runs 13 residues. Per germline, CDR1 DFQATT and CDR2 SNEGSKA (reference sequence). The CDR3 region has the DNA TGCAGTGAACTAGCGGGGGGGCACGATGAGCAGTTCTTC. The encoded protein is CSELAGGHDEQFF.

The chain has TRBV7-8 and TRBJ2-3; D possibly matches TRBD1 or TRBD2 (5 bases each). The CDR3 sequence is 16 residues long. The V end lost 5 bases, the J end lost 5 bases, and 20 bases lay between the germline ends. The germline V gene encodes CDR1 SGHVS and CDR2 FQNEAQ. The CDR3: CASSQDARGVGDTQYF. In DNA, the CDR3 is TGTGCCAGCAGCCAAGATGCTCGAGGGGTTGGAGATACGCAGTATTTT.